The 5 T cell receptor beta chains below all came from one sample that was sequenced in a study of post-analysis software for immune sequencing data. General study findings and limits: Patients carried several TRBV segments more frequently than controls did, and TRBV5-6, TRBV5-1 and TRBV20-1 were among them.

These receptors have no identified antigens. Prepared libraries of TCR beta cDNA carried unique molecular identifiers. TCRdb ran MiXCR on the PCR reads and lists one entry per CDR3 protein. The table has 750,000 to 950,000 distinct CDR3 sequences, approximately 50% seen once. The material sequenced was blood. The origin of the receptors is a girl aged 5-17 years with multiple sclerosis.

The gene calls are TRBV5-1 and TRBJ2-5; D not certain. With 4 bases removed from V and 1 base from J, the gap between germline ends came to 11 bases. CDR1 SGHRS and CDR2 YFSETQ come from the germline V gene. The CDR3 runs to 14 residues. The CDR3 region is CASSRPGFQETQYF. As DNA, the CDR3 is TGCGCCAGCAGCCGCCCTGGGTTCCAAGAGACCCAGTACTTC.

The V and J genes are TRBV2 and TRBJ1-5; D perhaps matches TRBD1 (5 bases). This CDR3 contains 14 residues. Germline assignment: CDR1 SNHLY and CDR2 FYNNEI. The V end lost 5 bases, the J end lost 9 bases, and 17 bases lay between the germline ends. The CDR3 DNA is TGTGCCAGCAGTAAGACAGTGGGGCTATGGCCCCAGCATTTT. It encodes CASSKTVGLWPQHF.

The chain links TRBV24-1 to TRBJ2-1; D might be TRBD2 (5 bases). The CDR3 loop spans 13 amino acids. CDR1 KGHDR and CDR2 SFDVKD come from the germline V gene. V lost 3 bases to trimming and J lost 5 bases, with 7 bases between them. The CDR3 sequence: CATSDEGNNEQFF. CDR3 bases: TGTGCCACCAGTGATGAGGGCAACAATGAGCAGTTCTTC.

The table lists this clonotype with a few counts. The CDR3 loop reads CSARDFTPGDTYTEAFF. The CDR3 DNA reads as TGCAGTGCTAGAGATTTCACGCCAGGCGACACTTACACTGAAGCTTTCTTT. The chain has TRBV20-1 and TRBJ1-1; no reliable D call. CDR1 DFQATT and CDR2 SNEGSKA come from the germline V gene (reference sequence). Trimming took 0 bases from V and 3 from J, leaving 20 bases between them. The CDR3 consists of 17 residues.

A few counts support this clonotype. The chain carries TRBV29-1 and TRBJ2-1, with 10 nucleotides matching TRBD1. V shed 2 bases, J shed 7 bases, and the junction held 5 bases outside the gene matches. CDR3 length equals 14 residues. CDR1 and CDR2 (germline): SQVTM, ANQGSEA. The CDR3 region has the DNA TGCAGCGTTGAAAGGGGGACAGGGGAAAATGAGCAGTTCTTC. It translates to CSVERGTGENEQFF.